The 26 T cell receptor beta chains in this list originate from one sample, sequenced in a study of cytomegalovirus exposure and HLA in healthy donors. PCR involved 60 Vbeta and 13 Jbeta primers. The repertoire was sequenced with immunoSEQ multiplex PCR; TCRdb's copy has only in-frame clones and lacks some. Here the sample spans approximately 150,000 clones, roughly 80% being singletons. The sequenced sample was PBMCs. These TCRs come from a man aged 45-65 years in good health and CMV-seropositive.

The chain combines TRBV5-1 with TRBJ2-3; no clear D. The germline gives CDR1 SGHRS, CDR2 YFSETQ. This CDR3 contains 14 residues. V was pared by 1 base and J by 4 bases, with 10 bases between. The CDR3 here is CASSLFAESDTQYF. The CDR3 nucleotides read TGCGCCAGCAGCTTGTTCGCGGAGTCAGATACGCAGTATTTT.

V is TRBV9 and J is TRBJ2-3; 7 positions match TRBD2. The CDR3 consists of 15 residues. Germline V lookup: CDR1 SGDLS, CDR2 YYNGEE. J lost 3 bases, V lost 0 bases, and 4 bases had no gene match. The CDR3 region is CASSVVASGTDTQYF. CDR3 DNA sequence: TGTGCCAGCAGCGTAGTCGCTAGCGGAACAGATACGCAGTATTTT.

This clone showed up just a few times. The CDR3 region has the DNA TGTGCCAGCTCACCATCACAGGTTGAAGCTTTCTTT. Amino acids: CASSPSQVEAFF. This sequence joins TRBV18 and TRBJ1-1; D might be TRBD1 (5 bases). The ends were cut back, 2 bases at V and 7 bases at J, with 8 bases in the middle. The CDR3 spans 12 residues. The germline gives CDR1 KGHSH, CDR2 LQKENI.

The chain couples TRBV25-1 to TRBJ2-1, with 8 bases fitting TRBD2. This CDR3 contains 15 residues. The V segment lost 1 base and the J segment 7 bases; nucleotides outside the gene matches: 6. Germline V gene lookup returns CDR1 MGHDK and CDR2 SYGVNS. The CDR3 coding sequence is TGTGCCAGCAGTGAATCTGGCTCTAGCGGGAATGAGCAGTTCTTC. It yields the protein CASSESGSSGNEQFF.

J is TRBJ1-2 and V is TRBV27, with D perhaps TRBD1 (5 bases). Trimming took 3 bases from V and 6 from J, leaving 23 bases between them. Germline CDR1 reads MNHEY; CDR2 reads SMNVEV (reference sequence). The CDR3 is made up of 17 amino acids. The chain's CDR3 is CASSFGPEPGFIDGYTF. Here the CDR3 DNA reads TGTGCCAGCAGTTTCGGCCCAGAACCAGGGTTTATTGATGGCTACACCTTC.

The CDR3 region is CASRAGGGPNQPQHF. The CDR3 bases are TGTGCCAGCAGGGCGGGGGGGGGCCCAAATCAGCCCCAGCATTTT. This rearrangement joins TRBV28 to TRBJ1-5, with a tentative D call TRBD1 (6 bases). The CDR3 contains 15 residues. V was shortened by 6 bases and J by 4 bases, with 16 bases between the two germline ends. The germline V gene encodes CDR1 MDHEN and CDR2 SYDVKM.

The rearrangement joins TRBV29-1 to TRBJ2-3; D call uncertain. CDR1 SQVTM and CDR2 ANQGSEA come from the germline V gene. The CDR3 covers 13 residues. The ends were cut back, 8 bases at V and 1 base at J, with 13 bases in the middle. The CDR3 bases are TGCAGCTTCCGAATCGGTGGCACAGATACGCAGTATTTT. Amino acid sequence: CSFRIGGTDTQYF.

This clone was seen more than once but under ten times. The chain has TRBV9 and TRBJ2-1; no reliable D call. The CDR3 is made up of 12 amino acids. Trimming took off 0 bases at V and 7 bases at J, with 5 bases between the two ends. The germline CDR1 and CDR2 sequences are SGDLS and YYNGEE. The CDR3 nucleotides are TGTGCCAGCAGCGTAGCGGGTAATGAGCAGTTCTTC. Amino acid sequence: CASSVAGNEQFF.

This chain uses TRBV28 with TRBJ2-7; 8 bases line up with TRBD1. From germline, CDR1 is MDHEN and CDR2 SYDVKM. The ends lost 4 bases at V and 0 bases at J; junction bases unmatched: 5. This CDR3 contains 15 residues. This CDR3 reads CASSSRDRSSYEQYF. The CDR3 coding sequence is TGTGCCAGCAGTTCCCGGGACAGGAGCTCCTACGAGCAGTACTTC. Complete variable domain (other parts from reference TRBV28 and TRBJ2-7): DVKVTQSSRYLVKRTGEKVFLECVQDMDHENMFWYRQDPGLGLRLIYFSYDVKMKEKGDIPEGYSVSREKKERFSLILESASTNQTSMYLCASSSRDRSSYEQYFGPGTRLTVT.

The J gene is TRBJ1-1, the V gene TRBV5-1; TRBD1 aligns across 7 bases. Germline V gene data show CDR1 as SGHRS and CDR2 as YFSETQ. V gave up 4 bases and J gave up 7 bases; unmatched junction bases: 10. The CDR3 totals 14 residues. The CDR3 loop reads CASSPLDRLVEAFF. The CDR3 DNA sequence: TGCGCCAGCAGCCCACTGGACAGGTTGGTTGAAGCTTTCTTT.

V gene TRBV28 combines with J gene TRBJ1-1; maybe TRBD1 (5 bases). The CDR3 totals 11 residues. The V and J ends lost 8 bases and 10 bases respectively, with 14 bases between them. CDR1 and CDR2 (germline): MDHEN, SYDVKM. CDR3 bases: TGTGCCAGCGGTGAGACCGGGGGAGCTTTCTTT. Translated: CASGETGGAFF.

V is TRBV30 and J is TRBJ1-4; TRBD1 matches 7 bases. CDR1 is GTSNPN, CDR2 SVGIG, per germline (reference sequence). This CDR3 has 13 residues. Losses at the gene ends were 5 bases for V and 6 bases for J; bases not matched to a gene: 6. CDR3 in DNA: TGTGCCTGGCGCCGGGACAGACATGAAAAACTGTTTTTT. It yields the protein CAWRRDRHEKLFF.

This chain joins TRBV7-9 and TRBJ1-1; D is unclear. This CDR3 is built from 14 residues. Germline assignment: CDR1 SEHNR and CDR2 FQNEAQ (reference sequence). V lost 3 bases, J lost 0 bases, and 8 bases lay in between. CDR3 bases: TGTGCCAGCAGCTTTTCTGGCTTGAACACTGAAGCTTTCTTT. Protein: CASSFSGLNTEAFF.

This chain joins TRBV2 and TRBJ2-1; 10 positions match TRBD2. CDR3 length: 17 amino acids. Per germline, CDR1 SNHLY and CDR2 FYNNEI. V lost 4 bases to trimming and J lost 5 bases; unmatched junction nucleotides: 11. The CDR3 is CASSAGAGTSAHNEQFF. DNA for the CDR3: TGTGCCAGCAGTGCCGGAGCCGGGACTAGCGCACACAATGAGCAGTTCTTC. The full variable domain, with the rest looked up from reference TRBV2 and TRBJ2-1, is EPEVTQTPSHQVTQMGQEVILRCVPISNHLYFYWYRQILGQKVEFLVSFYNNEISEKSEIFDDQFSVERPDGSNFTLKIRSTKLEDSAMYFCASSAGAGTSAHNEQFFGPGTRLTVL.

The chain uses TRBV6-1 and TRBJ1-5; perhaps TRBD1 as D (6 bases). Trimming removed 5 bases at V and 5 bases at J, with 13 bases between. This CDR3 is 14 amino acids long. Germline V gene lookup returns CDR1 MNHNS and CDR2 SASEGT. The CDR3 bases are TGTGCCAGCAGTCACAACAGGGTGGATCAGCCCCAGCATTTT. As protein: CASSHNRVDQPQHF.

This clone was counted a few times. The rearrangement joins TRBV25-1 to TRBJ2-1; 11 nucleotides agree with TRBD2. Per the germline V gene, CDR1 is MGHDK and CDR2 is SYGVNS. CDR3 length: 14 amino acids. V was clipped by 9 bases and J by 5 bases; unmatched bases: 6. In nucleotides, the CDR3 is TGTGCCAGGATGGGGACTAGCGGACACAATGAGCAGTTCTTC. Encoded protein: CARMGTSGHNEQFF.

This chain links TRBV30 with TRBJ2-7; D perhaps matches TRBD2 (5 bases). CDR3 length: 15 residues. The V gene lost 0 bases and the J gene lost 1 base, with 13 bases spanning the gap. The germline gives CDR1 GTSNPN, CDR2 SVGIG (reference sequence). CDR3 in amino acids: CAWSVRSGVSYEQYF. CDR3 DNA sequence: TGTGCCTGGAGTGTACGGTCCGGGGTGTCCTACGAGCAGTACTTC.

A single count supports this clone. The chain employs TRBV28 and TRBJ1-2; D is possibly TRBD1 (5 bases). This CDR3 spans 14 amino acids. Germline loops: CDR1 MDHEN, CDR2 SYDVKM. V gave up 2 bases and J gave up 8 bases, with 15 bases separating them. The CDR3 region is CASSLRGGEGGYTF. The CDR3 DNA reads as TGTGCCAGCAGTTTAAGGGGTGGGGAAGGGGGCTACACCTTC.

The genes are TRBV28 and TRBJ1-5; 7 positions agree with TRBD1. Unmatched junction bases numbered 10, after V lost 5 bases and J lost 6 bases. Germline V gene sequence: CDR1 MDHEN, CDR2 SYDVKM. This CDR3 is 15 amino acids long. In DNA, the CDR3 is TGTGCCAGCAGTCCCCCGACAGGGATGGGTCAGCCCCAGCATTTT. It is translated as CASSPPTGMGQPQHF.

V usage is TRBV11-2 and J usage is TRBJ2-5, with D perhaps TRBD2 (5 bases). CDR1 and CDR2 (germline): SGHAT, FQNNGV. V lost 7 bases, J lost 7 bases, and 22 bases lay in between. The CDR3 has 15 residues. CDR3 sequence reads: CASTLPSRGLATQYF. DNA for the CDR3: TGTGCCAGCACTTTACCCTCCCGGGGTTTGGCGACCCAGTACTTC.

DNA for the CDR3: TGTGCCTGGTCTGGGGGTTGGGGGCCGGGGATGAACACTGAAGCTTTCTTT. It codes for CAWSGGWGPGMNTEAFF. This rearrangement joins TRBV30 to TRBJ1-1; a possible D gene is TRBD1 (6 bases). The V and J ends lost 5 bases and 0 bases respectively, with 22 bases between them. Germline CDR1 GTSNPN, CDR2 SVGIG (reference sequence). There are 17 residues in the CDR3.

In this sample, this clone turned up a few times. This chain uses TRBV7-9 with TRBJ1-3; D may be TRBD1 (6 bases). Looked up from germline, CDR1 is SEHNR and CDR2 is FQNEAQ (reference sequence). The CDR3 covers 14 residues. V was clipped by 4 bases and J by 2 bases, with 9 bases between them. In nucleotides, the CDR3 is TGTGCCAGCAGCTCCCGGACAGCTGGAAACACCATATATTTT. Amino acids: CASSSRTAGNTIYF.

The genes are TRBV28 and TRBJ1-5; D ambiguous. The CDR3 runs 13 residues. Germline assignment: CDR1 MDHEN and CDR2 SYDVKM. V was clipped by 5 bases and J by 4 bases, with 9 bases between them. The chain's CDR3 is CASSRSLNQPQHF. The CDR3 nucleotides read TGTGCCAGCAGTAGGAGCCTAAATCAGCCCCAGCATTTT.

The V call is TRBV5-6, the J call TRBJ2-5; 10 nucleotides agree with TRBD2. Germline lookup yields CDR1 SGHDT and CDR2 YYEEEE. This CDR3 has 14 amino acids. With V trimmed by 4 bases and J by 4 bases, 4 bases remained unmatched. The CDR3 DNA sequence: TGTGCCAGCAGCGCTAGCGGGGGCGGAGAGACCCAGTACTTC. As protein: CASSASGGGETQYF. Full variable domain (outside the CDR3, taken from reference TRBV5-6 and TRBJ2-5): DAGVTQSPTHLIKTRGQQVTLRCSPKSGHDTVSWYQQALGQGPQFIFQYYEEEERQRGNFPDRFSGHQFPNYSSELNVNALLLGDSALYLCASSASGGGETQYFGPGTRLLVL.

This clone has more than one count but fewer than ten. The CDR3 bases are TGTGCCAGCAGTGTCGCGGGGTTGAAGGGTAAGGGGACTGAAGCTTTCTTT. This codes for CASSVAGLKGKGTEAFF. V gene TRBV6-1 combines with J gene TRBJ1-1; possibly TRBD1 for D (5 bases). Germline CDR1 reads MNHNS; CDR2 reads SASEGT. Deletions cut 4 bases from V and 5 bases from J, with 23 bases between. CDR3 length equals 17 residues.

This chain links TRBV7-2 with TRBJ2-2, with D possibly TRBD2 on 5 matching bases. Trimming took off 7 bases at V and 2 bases at J, with 11 bases between the two ends. The CDR3 extends over 14 amino acids. Germline loops: CDR1 SGHTA, CDR2 FQGNSA. The CDR3 reads CASILGVNTGELFF. The CDR3, as DNA: TGTGCCAGCATCCTCGGGGTCAACACCGGGGAGCTGTTTTTT.